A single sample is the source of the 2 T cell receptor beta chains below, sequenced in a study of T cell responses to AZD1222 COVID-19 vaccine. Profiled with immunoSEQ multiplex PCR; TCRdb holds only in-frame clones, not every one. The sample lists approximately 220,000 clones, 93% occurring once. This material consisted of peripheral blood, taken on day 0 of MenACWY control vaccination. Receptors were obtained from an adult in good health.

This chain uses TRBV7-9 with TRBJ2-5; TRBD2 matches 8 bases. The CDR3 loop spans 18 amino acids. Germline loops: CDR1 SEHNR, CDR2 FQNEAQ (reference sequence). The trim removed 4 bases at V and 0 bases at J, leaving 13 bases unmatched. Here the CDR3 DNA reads TGTGCCAGCAGCTACGGGACACTCGGGGGGGATTACCAAGAGACCCAGTACTTC. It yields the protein CASSYGTLGGDYQETQYF.

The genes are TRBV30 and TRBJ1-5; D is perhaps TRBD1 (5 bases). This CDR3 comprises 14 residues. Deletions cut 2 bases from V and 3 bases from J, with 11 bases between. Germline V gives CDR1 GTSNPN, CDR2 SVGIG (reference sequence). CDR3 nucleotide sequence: TGTGCCTGGAGTAAGGGACCGGTCAATCAGCCCCAGCATTTT. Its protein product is CAWSKGPVNQPQHF. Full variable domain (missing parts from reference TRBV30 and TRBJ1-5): SQTIHQWPATLVQPVGSPLSLECTVEGTSNPNLYWYRQAAGRGLQLLFYSVGIGQISSEVPQNLSASRPQDRQFILSSKKLLLSDSGFYLCAWSKGPVNQPQHFGDGTRLSIL.